This TCR beta chain was identified during a study of cytomegalovirus exposure and HLA in healthy donors. Study in general: Unique TCR beta sequences numbering approximately 120 million came from 150 million to 200 million T cells in an earlier analysis.

The V gene lost 2 bases and the J gene lost 0 bases, with 10 bases spanning the gap. The CDR3 extends over 15 amino acids. From germline, CDR1 is KGHSH and CDR2 LQKENI. PCR employed 60 Vbeta and 13 Jbeta primers. TCRdb's copy holds only in-frame clones and misses some; the assay was immunoSEQ multiplex PCR. The table records around 150,000 clones, approximately 80% of them present only once. Sequencing was carried out using PBMCs. This chain uses TRBV18 with TRBJ1-2, with D tentatively TRBD1 (5 bases). The source of this sequence is a man in his thirties or forties in good health and CMV-seronegative. Here the CDR3 reads CASSPEAGTNYGYTF. The CDR3 DNA reads TGTGCCAGCTCACCAGAGGCAGGGACTAACTATGGCTACACCTTC.